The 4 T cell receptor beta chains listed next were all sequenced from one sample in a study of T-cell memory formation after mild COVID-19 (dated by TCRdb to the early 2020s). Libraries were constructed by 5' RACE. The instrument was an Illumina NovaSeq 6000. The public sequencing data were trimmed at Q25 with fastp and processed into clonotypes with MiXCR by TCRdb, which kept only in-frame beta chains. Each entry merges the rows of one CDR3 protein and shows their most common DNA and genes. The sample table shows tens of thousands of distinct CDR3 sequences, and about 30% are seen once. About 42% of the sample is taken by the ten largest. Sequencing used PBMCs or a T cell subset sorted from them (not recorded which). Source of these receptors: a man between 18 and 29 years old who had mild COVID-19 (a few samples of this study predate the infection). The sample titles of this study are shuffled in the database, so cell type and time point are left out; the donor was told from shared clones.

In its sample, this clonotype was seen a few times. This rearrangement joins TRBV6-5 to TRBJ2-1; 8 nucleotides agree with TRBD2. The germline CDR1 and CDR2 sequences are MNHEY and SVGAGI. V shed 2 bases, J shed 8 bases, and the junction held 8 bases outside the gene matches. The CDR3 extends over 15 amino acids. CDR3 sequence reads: CASSYAHGGVDEQFF. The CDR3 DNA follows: TGTGCCAGCAGTTACGCCCACGGGGGGGTCGATGAGCAGTTCTTC.

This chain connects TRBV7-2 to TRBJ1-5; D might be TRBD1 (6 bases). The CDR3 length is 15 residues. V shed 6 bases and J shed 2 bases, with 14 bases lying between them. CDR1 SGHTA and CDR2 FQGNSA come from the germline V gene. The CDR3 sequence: CASRPGAAGNQPQHF. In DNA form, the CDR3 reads TGTGCCAGCAGACCGGGGGCGGCGGGCAATCAGCCCCAGCATTTT.

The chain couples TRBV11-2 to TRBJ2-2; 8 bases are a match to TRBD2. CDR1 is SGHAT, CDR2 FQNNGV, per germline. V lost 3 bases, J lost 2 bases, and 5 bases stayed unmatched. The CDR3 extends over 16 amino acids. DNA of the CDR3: TGTGCCAGCAGCTTGGCCGGGGGGGCCAACACCGGGGAGCTGTTTTTT. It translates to CASSLAGGANTGELFF.

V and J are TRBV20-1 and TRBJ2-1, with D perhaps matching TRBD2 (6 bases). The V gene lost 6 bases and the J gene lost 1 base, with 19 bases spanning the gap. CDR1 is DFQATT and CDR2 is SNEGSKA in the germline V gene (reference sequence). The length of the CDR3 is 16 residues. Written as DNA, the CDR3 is TGCAGTGCAACTAGCCTGGGGACTTCATCCTACAATGAGCAGTTCTTC. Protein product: CSATSLGTSSYNEQFF.